A selection of T cell receptor beta chains follows, all from one sample in a study of T cell responses to AZD1222 COVID-19 vaccine. Measured with immunoSEQ multiplex PCR; TCRdb has only the in-frame clones, and not every one. This table has about 120,000 clones, around 90% appearing once. Sequences were derived from peripheral blood, sampled 28 days after the second dose of the MenACWY control vaccine. The receptors stem from an adult who received the MenACWY meningococcal vaccine as a control. Each CDR3 is given with its conserved first and last residue. The order of the fields is clone size, V gene, J gene, D gene, CDR3 protein, CDR3 DNA. A D gene is named only where the DNA matches it firmly. Not all rows give a size; the values are once, few, many and, for expanded clones, a class.

clone size: NA; V gene: TRBV28; J gene: TRBJ2-7; D gene: TRBD1; CDR3 protein: CASRNGQERQYF; CDR3 DNA: TGTGCCAGCAGAAACGGACAGGAAAGGCAGTACTTC
clone size: NA; V gene: TRBV5-1; J gene: TRBJ2-7; D gene: TRBD1; CDR3 protein: CASRTLRQGSYEQYF; CDR3 DNA: TGCGCCAGCAGGACCTTACGACAGGGTTCGTACGAGCAGTACTTC
clone size: NA; V gene: TRBV6-2/TRBV6-3; J gene: TRBJ1-4; D gene: TRBD1; CDR3 protein: CASSYRQGAEKLFF; CDR3 DNA: TGTGCCAGCAGTTATCGACAGGGGGCTGAAAAACTGTTTTTT
clone size: NA; V gene: TRBV18; J gene: TRBJ1-5; D gene: NA; CDR3 protein: CASSLEASPQHF; CDR3 DNA: TGTGCCAGCTCACTTGAGGCTTCGCCCCAGCATTTT
clone size: NA; V gene: TRBV10-3; J gene: TRBJ2-7; D gene: NA; CDR3 protein: CAISEWGSGSYEQYF; CDR3 DNA: TGTGCCATCAGTGAATGGGGTAGCGGATCCTACGAGCAGTACTTC
clone size: NA; V gene: TRBV7-9; J gene: TRBJ2-2; D gene: NA; CDR3 protein: CASSPVRGANTGELFF; CDR3 DNA: TGTGCCAGCAGCCCAGTGAGGGGGGCGAACACCGGGGAGCTGTTTTTT
clone size: NA; V gene: TRBV5-3; J gene: TRBJ1-5; D gene: NA; CDR3 protein: CARSLAGLRLDYSNQPQHF; CDR3 DNA: TGTGCCAGAAGCTTGGCCGGATTAAGGTTGGATTATAGCAATCAGCCCCAGCATTTT
clone size: NA; V gene: TRBV28; J gene: TRBJ2-1; D gene: TRBD1; CDR3 protein: CASRDRVNNEQFF; CDR3 DNA: TGTGCCAGTCGGGACAGGGTTAACAATGAGCAGTTCTTC
clone size: NA; V gene: TRBV6-2/TRBV6-3; J gene: TRBJ1-2; D gene: TRBD1; CDR3 protein: CASSFIDRGLNYGYTF; CDR3 DNA: TGTGCCAGCAGTTTCATAGACAGGGGGCTCAACTATGGCTACACCTTC
clone size: NA; V gene: TRBV7-6; J gene: TRBJ1-3; D gene: NA; CDR3 protein: CASSQNTGASGNTIYF; CDR3 DNA: TGTGCCAGCAGCCAAAATACAGGCGCCTCTGGAAACACCATATATTTT
clone size: once; V gene: TRBV5-5; J gene: TRBJ2-1; D gene: NA; CDR3 protein: CASSKGAPGGRFYNEQFF; CDR3 DNA: TGTGCCAGCAGCAAAGGGGCCCCGGGGGGCAGGTTTTACAATGAGCAGTTCTTC
clone size: NA; V gene: TRBV18; J gene: TRBJ2-1; D gene: NA; CDR3 protein: CASSPRRDNEQFF; CDR3 DNA: TGTGCCAGCTCACCACGGCGGGACAATGAGCAGTTCTTC
clone size: NA; V gene: TRBV19; J gene: TRBJ1-5; D gene: TRBD1; CDR3 protein: CASSPGTASNQPQHF; CDR3 DNA: TGTGCCAGTAGTCCCGGGACAGCTAGCAATCAGCCCCAGCATTTT
clone size: once; V gene: TRBV30; J gene: TRBJ1-4; D gene: TRBD1; CDR3 protein: CAWSAQGATNEKLFF; CDR3 DNA: TGTGCCTGGAGTGCACAGGGGGCAACTAATGAAAAACTGTTTTTT
clone size: once; V gene: TRBV4-2; J gene: TRBJ1-2; D gene: NA; CDR3 protein: CASSQDFRVGGYTF; CDR3 DNA: TGTGCCAGCAGCCAAGATTTCAGGGTAGGAGGCTACACCTTC
clone size: NA; V gene: TRBV24-1; J gene: TRBJ2-3; D gene: TRBD2; CDR3 protein: CATSVSGRAADTQYF; CDR3 DNA: TGTGCCACCAGTGTTTCCGGGAGGGCCGCAGATACGCAGTATTTT
clone size: NA; V gene: TRBV6-1; J gene: TRBJ1-5; D gene: NA; CDR3 protein: CASSDQAPGGSQPQHF; CDR3 DNA: TGTGCCAGCAGTGATCAGGCGCCGGGGGGTTCCCAGCCCCAGCATTTT
clone size: NA; V gene: TRBV6-2/TRBV6-3; J gene: TRBJ1-5; D gene: NA; CDR3 protein: CASSSQGWYQPQHF; CDR3 DNA: TGTGCCAGCAGTTCCCAGGGGTGGTATCAGCCCCAGCATTTT
clone size: NA; V gene: TRBV5-4; J gene: TRBJ1-2; D gene: NA; CDR3 protein: CASSLRTANYGYTF; CDR3 DNA: TGTGCCAGCAGCTTGAGGACAGCTAACTATGGCTACACCTTC
clone size: NA; V gene: TRBV20-1; J gene: TRBJ2-1; D gene: NA; CDR3 protein: CSASPLGEQFF; CDR3 DNA: TGCAGTGCTAGTCCCTTGGGTGAGCAGTTCTTC
clone size: NA; V gene: TRBV18; J gene: TRBJ2-5; D gene: TRBD2; CDR3 protein: CASSYRLAAQETQYF; CDR3 DNA: TGTGCCAGCTCATATAGACTAGCGGCCCAAGAGACCCAGTACTTC
clone size: NA; V gene: TRBV5-1; J gene: TRBJ1-3; D gene: NA; CDR3 protein: CASSLEGQISGNTIYF; CDR3 DNA: TGCGCCAGCAGCTTGGAGGGGCAGATCTCTGGAAACACCATATATTTT
clone size: NA; V gene: TRBV19; J gene: TRBJ2-5; D gene: TRBD2; CDR3 protein: CASSIASGGQETQYF; CDR3 DNA: TGTGCCAGTAGTATAGCCAGCGGGGGACAAGAGACCCAGTACTTC
clone size: NA; V gene: TRBV27; J gene: TRBJ2-1; D gene: NA; CDR3 protein: CASSPDRIYNEQFF; CDR3 DNA: TGTGCCAGCAGTCCGGACAGAATATACAATGAGCAGTTCTTC
clone size: NA; V gene: TRBV24-1; J gene: TRBJ2-1; D gene: TRBD2; CDR3 protein: CATSGPLAGGGEQFF; CDR3 DNA: TGTGCCACCAGTGGCCCGCTAGCGGGAGGCGGTGAGCAGTTCTTC
clone size: once; V gene: TRBV28; J gene: TRBJ2-5; D gene: NA; CDR3 protein: CASTSLMQETQYF; CDR3 DNA: TGTGCCAGCACCTCCTTAATGCAGGAGACCCAGTACTTC
clone size: NA; V gene: TRBV7-3; J gene: TRBJ2-1; D gene: TRBD2; CDR3 protein: CASSLRAFAGASYNEQFF; CDR3 DNA: TGTGCCAGCAGCTTAAGGGCATTTGCGGGAGCTTCCTACAATGAGCAGTTCTTC
clone size: NA; V gene: TRBV12-3/TRBV12-4; J gene: TRBJ2-1; D gene: NA; CDR3 protein: CASSFGQYNEQFF; CDR3 DNA: TGTGCCAGCAGTTTCGGACAGTACAATGAGCAGTTCTTC
clone size: few; V gene: TRBV7-2; J gene: TRBJ1-5; D gene: NA; CDR3 protein: CASSFDGASNQPQHF; CDR3 DNA: TGTGCCAGCAGCTTTGACGGGGCGAGCAATCAGCCCCAGCATTTT
clone size: NA; V gene: TRBV18; J gene: TRBJ2-1; D gene: TRBD2; CDR3 protein: CASSPRTRSYNEQFF; CDR3 DNA: TGTGCCAGCTCACCACGGACTAGAAGCTACAATGAGCAGTTCTTC
clone size: NA; V gene: TRBV2; J gene: TRBJ1-6; D gene: NA; CDR3 protein: CASSAGIGSPLHF; CDR3 DNA: TGTGCCAGCAGTGCAGGGATCGGTTCACCCCTCCACTTT
clone size: NA; V gene: TRBV30; J gene: TRBJ2-7; D gene: NA; CDR3 protein: CAWSVRSVREKGYEQYF; CDR3 DNA: TGTGCCTGGAGTGTACGAAGCGTGCGGGAAAAAGGGTACGAGCAGTACTTC
clone size: NA; V gene: TRBV6-2/TRBV6-3; J gene: TRBJ2-1; D gene: NA; CDR3 protein: CASSLANEQFF; CDR3 DNA: TGTGCCAGCAGCTTAGCGAATGAGCAGTTCTTC
clone size: NA; V gene: TRBV10-2; J gene: TRBJ1-4; D gene: NA; CDR3 protein: CASAGSNPEKLFF; CDR3 DNA: TGCGCCAGCGCCGGTTCGAATCCTGAAAAACTGTTTTTT
clone size: NA; V gene: TRBV9; J gene: TRBJ1-2; D gene: NA; CDR3 protein: CASSVGSHADYGYTF; CDR3 DNA: TGTGCCAGCAGCGTAGGGTCTCACGCGGACTATGGCTACACCTTC
clone size: once; V gene: TRBV27; J gene: TRBJ1-5; D gene: NA; CDR3 protein: CASRPLNRDDNQPQHF; CDR3 DNA: TGTGCCAGCAGACCACTGAACCGGGACGACAATCAGCCCCAGCATTTT
clone size: NA; V gene: TRBV7-7; J gene: TRBJ2-5; D gene: TRBD2; CDR3 protein: CASSFTGGAQETQYF; CDR3 DNA: TGTGCCAGCAGCTTTACCGGGGGGGCCCAAGAGACCCAGTACTTC
clone size: NA; V gene: TRBV28; J gene: TRBJ2-7; D gene: TRBD2; CDR3 protein: CASSLDFGSWTSGSYEQYF; CDR3 DNA: TGTGCCAGCAGTTTGGATTTCGGGTCCTGGACTAGCGGGAGTTACGAGCAGTACTTC
clone size: NA; V gene: TRBV12-3/TRBV12-4; J gene: TRBJ2-2; D gene: TRBD2; CDR3 protein: CACGTSLTGELFF; CDR3 DNA: TGTGCCTGCGGGACTAGCCTCACCGGGGAGCTGTTTTTT
clone size: NA; V gene: TRBV29-1; J gene: TRBJ2-1; D gene: TRBD2; CDR3 protein: CSADSGKGYNEQFF; CDR3 DNA: TGCAGCGCCGATAGCGGGAAGGGCTACAATGAGCAGTTCTTC
clone size: NA; V gene: TRBV4-1; J gene: TRBJ1-4; D gene: TRBD1; CDR3 protein: CASSRPQGTNEKLFF; CDR3 DNA: TGCGCCAGCAGCAGACCACAGGGGACTAATGAAAAACTGTTTTTT
clone size: NA; V gene: TRBV2; J gene: TRBJ1-4; D gene: NA; CDR3 protein: CASSRGDPNEKLFF; CDR3 DNA: TGTGCCAGCAGCCGAGGGGATCCCAATGAAAAACTGTTTTTT
clone size: once; V gene: TRBV5-5; J gene: TRBJ2-7; D gene: NA; CDR3 protein: CASSIGMGVEQYF; CDR3 DNA: TGTGCCAGCAGCATCGGCATGGGGGTGGAGCAGTACTTC
clone size: NA; V gene: TRBV7-2; J gene: TRBJ1-6; D gene: TRBD1; CDR3 protein: CASSLSQGVKGSPLHF; CDR3 DNA: TGTGCCAGCAGCTTATCACAGGGGGTGAAGGGTTCACCCCTCCACTTT
clone size: NA; V gene: TRBV12-3/TRBV12-4; J gene: TRBJ1-1; D gene: NA; CDR3 protein: CASSFGGRVAFF; CDR3 DNA: TGTGCCAGCAGTTTTGGTGGAAGGGTCGCTTTCTTT
clone size: NA; V gene: TRBV7-2; J gene: TRBJ2-2; D gene: TRBD2; CDR3 protein: CASSPSGAQNTGELFF; CDR3 DNA: TGTGCCAGCAGTCCAAGCGGGGCCCAGAACACCGGGGAGCTGTTTTTT
clone size: NA; V gene: TRBV19; J gene: TRBJ1-2; D gene: NA; CDR3 protein: CASSVQASLIGYTF; CDR3 DNA: TGTGCCAGTAGTGTACAGGCGTCCCTGATCGGCTACACCTTC
clone size: NA; V gene: TRBV5-1; J gene: TRBJ2-5; D gene: NA; CDR3 protein: CASSLELGRETQYF; CDR3 DNA: TGCGCCAGCAGCTTGGAATTGGGGCGGGAGACCCAGTACTTC
clone size: NA; V gene: TRBV2; J gene: TRBJ2-2; D gene: TRBD1; CDR3 protein: CASSATGGEYTGELFF; CDR3 DNA: TGTGCCAGCAGTGCCACAGGGGGCGAGTACACCGGGGAGCTGTTTTTT
clone size: NA; V gene: TRBV10-3; J gene: TRBJ2-3; D gene: TRBD2; CDR3 protein: CAISRGRALDTQYF; CDR3 DNA: TGTGCCATCAGCCGCGGGAGGGCCTTAGATACGCAGTATTTT
clone size: once; V gene: TRBV7-2; J gene: TRBJ2-3; D gene: NA; CDR3 protein: CASSLGQSYTDTQYF; CDR3 DNA: TGTGCCAGCAGCCTAGGACAGAGTTACACAGATACGCAGTATTTT
clone size: NA; V gene: TRBV5-1; J gene: TRBJ2-5; D gene: TRBD2; CDR3 protein: CASSLGGLAGQETQYF; CDR3 DNA: TGCGCCAGCAGCTTGGGAGGACTAGCGGGACAAGAGACCCAGTACTTC
clone size: few; V gene: TRBV11-2; J gene: TRBJ1-2; D gene: TRBD1; CDR3 protein: CASSLVAGTGKSYGYTF; CDR3 DNA: TGTGCCAGCAGCTTAGTGGCCGGGACAGGAAAATCCTATGGCTACACCTTC
clone size: NA; V gene: TRBV28; J gene: TRBJ1-5; D gene: NA; CDR3 protein: CASSRTVGDQPQHF; CDR3 DNA: TGTGCCAGCAGCCGGACAGTGGGGGATCAGCCCCAGCATTTT